This T cell receptor (beta chain) originates from a study of blood T cells in healthy people across ages. Looking at the study overall: About one barcoded beta molecule per two T cells came from capture by template switching.

It was with a sample-barcoded 5' primer and a J-beta primer mix that a second PCR of roughly 7 to 12 cycles was run. TCRdb itself ran the 5' RACE reads through MiXCR, one entry per CDR3 protein. The table has some 1.6 million distinct CDR3 sequences, 30% to 40% seen once. A few counts support this clonotype. J was trimmed by 5 bases and V by 7 bases; bases with no gene match: 12. The CDR3 is 16 amino acids. Germline CDR1 is SNHLY and CDR2 is FYNNEI. The specimen was blood. J is TRBJ2-1 and V is TRBV2; 9 bases are shared with TRBD2. The sequence came from a woman between 25 and 40 years old in good health. CDR3 bases: TGTGCCAGCACCCGCGGGACTAGCCCTTCCAACAATGAGCAGTTCTTC. As protein: CASTRGTSPSNNEQFF.